The source of this T cell receptor beta chain is a study of response to subunit inactivated influenza vaccine. Study-wide points: Researchers suggested that each seasonal influenza vaccination recruits few new T cells.

Trimming removed 1 base from V and 7 bases from J, with 7 bases in between. CDR3 length: 13 amino acids. Germline loops: CDR1 SGHVS, CDR2 FNYEAQ. TCRdb reprocessed the RT-PCR reads with MiXCR, giving one entry per CDR3 protein. This table holds about 500,000 distinct CDR3 sequences, about 15% found once. Of note for this clonotype: Its cognate antigen is unknown.

The chain combines TRBV7-6 with TRBJ2-2; no definite D call. This TCR was sampled from a man aged 50 to 69 who received an inactivated influenza vaccine. Sample: CD4+ T cells sorted from PBMCs, taken less than 30 months after vaccination. CDR3 amino acids: CASSLVGYGELFF. The CDR3 DNA reads TGTGCCAGCAGCTTAGTAGGGTACGGGGAGCTGTTTTTT. The full variable domain, its missing parts supplied by reference TRBV7-6 and TRBJ2-2, is GAGVSQSPRYKVTKRGQDVALRCDPISGHVSLYWYRQALGQGPEFLTYFNYEAQQDKSGLPNDRFSAERPEGSISTLTIQRTEQRDSAMYRCASSLVGYGELFFGEGSRLTVL.